The source of this T cell receptor beta chain is a study of sequential checkpoint blockade in melanoma (dated by TCRdb to the late 2010s). Study-wide context: Using 1:1 randomization, the trial assigned patients either to first-line nivolumab followed by ipilimumab (arm A) or to ipilimumab followed by nivolumab (arm B). Both trial sequences were followed by maintenance nivolumab. Study-wide findings and limitations: The model for predicting response that combines TCR metrics with mutation burden needs to be validated in larger, independent patient cohorts.

Explained via the paper, the treatment or condition label denotes: randomized to nivolumab then ipilimumab (arm A) or the reverse (arm B). None of the patients in the trial had previously been given DNA-damaging chemotherapy. Thawed PBMCs were sorted on a FACS Aria II flow cytometer to isolate live CD3+CD8+ cells negative for CD19 and CD56. The samples were obtained from melanoma patients enrolled in CheckMate 064, an open-label, randomized phase II trial testing sequential checkpoint blockade. Peripheral blood mononuclear cells were collected by leukapheresis, purified with Ficoll-Paque, and frozen in human serum with approximately 10% DMSO. Immediately after sorting, the purity of sorted blood CD3+CD8+ cells was verified to be >95%, after which DNA was extracted. CDR1 GTSNPN and CDR2 SVGIG are derived from the germline V gene (reference sequence). The CDR3 spans 16 residues, from the cysteine through the phenylalanine. CDR3 DNA is the only sequence kept; it has 48 bases, read in frame from the first base. Ends trimmed: V by 3 bases, J by 6 bases; bases unmatched to a gene: 14.

The immunoSEQ Assay was used to immunosequence TCRbeta CDR3 regions from genomic DNA. Before high-throughput sequencing, genomic DNA was amplified using bias-controlled multiplex PCR. As for how the authors treated the data: To quantify the absolute abundance of each unique TCRbeta CDR3 region, the sequences were collapsed and filtered. Clonality was defined as 1 minus Pielou's evenness and was calculated using productive rearrangements only. Clones with significantly greater frequencies in on-treatment versus baseline samples were identified using a previously published method. In TCRdb, the immuneACCESS table is reduced to in-frame sequences with V and J assigned. These tables do not hold every clone; where another copy was compared, an unresolved V gene accounts for under half, and the others remain unexplained. The D gene and trimming were derived from the DNA, and the V and J assignments and clone size from that table. For this sample the table gives tens of thousands of clones, of which 86% were detected only once. The ten largest clones represent approximately 12% of the sample.

This clone was seen a single time. Its recognized antigen is unknown. Nothing much larger sits one base from this clone, and base qualities are not available. Here the sequenced sample was CD8+ T cells sorted from blood (inferred from file names), taken from a patient given nivolumab and ipilimumab in sequence. The source is a human donor with melanoma. The V gene is TRBV30 and the J gene is TRBJ2-1; TRBD1 aligns with 7 central bases. The CDR3 corresponds to CAWRDTQGLVVNEQFF. The bases read TGTGCCTGGAGGGACACACAGGGGTTAGTCGTCAATGAGCAGTTCTTC.